The 7 T cell receptor beta chains below all came from one sample that was sequenced in a study of CD8+ T cells in alopecia areata. The sequencing template was cDNA reverse transcribed from extracted RNA. Sequencing used immunoSEQ multiplex PCR; TCRdb keeps in-frame clones, though not all of them. Altogether some 130,000 clones are present, approximately 49% being singletons, with the ten largest covering around a sixth. The sequences come from CD8+ T cells sorted from blood, collected at week 0. These receptors were obtained from a human donor with alopecia areata.

The rearrangement links TRBV13 to TRBJ1-1, with D hard to call. Germline CDR1 and CDR2: PRHDT and FYEKMQ (reference sequence). There are 13 residues in the CDR3. V was clipped by 4 bases and J by 11 bases, with 17 bases between them. The CDR3 reads CASSSSWAPKAFF. CDR3 nucleotide sequence: TGTGCCAGCAGCTCCTCTTGGGCGCCCAAGGCTTTCTTT.

The gene calls are TRBV29-1 and TRBJ1-2; 7 nucleotides line up with TRBD1. Germline loops: CDR1 SQVTM, CDR2 ANQGSEA. The CDR3 extends over 12 amino acids. CDR3 region: CSDSGGPADYTF. Written as DNA, the CDR3 is TGCAGTGATTCAGGGGGACCCGCGGACTACACCTTC.

CDR3 sequence (DNA): TGCGCCAGCAGCTTGGCGACCAGGAAAAACATTCAGTACTTC. This translates into CASSLATRKNIQYF. The chain links TRBV5-1 to TRBJ2-4; D is unresolved. V lost 0 bases and J 4 bases, leaving 8 bases between the germline ends. Germline lookup yields CDR1 SGHRS and CDR2 YFSETQ. The CDR3 spans 14 residues.

The chain uses TRBV20-1 and TRBJ2-1; D gene ambiguous. CDR1 and CDR2 from the germline V gene are DFQATT and SNEGSKA (reference sequence). V lost 3 bases to trimming and J lost 10 bases, with 7 bases between them. The CDR3 has 10 residues. This CDR3 is CSARAWEQFF. The CDR3 nucleotides are TGCAGTGCTAGGGCCTGGGAGCAGTTCTTC.

The chain joins TRBV5-6 to TRBJ1-4, with 10 bases fitting TRBD1. Germline CDR1 is SGHDT and CDR2 is YYEEEE. The CDR3 runs 14 residues. The V and J ends lost 2 bases and 8 bases, in that order; junction bases with no gene match: 3. CDR3 in amino acids: CASSFGTGVEKLFF. The DNA for the CDR3 is TGTGCCAGCAGCTTCGGGACAGGGGTCGAAAAACTGTTTTTT.

The chain is built from TRBV27 and TRBJ1-6; 7 nucleotides match TRBD1. The CDR3 is 14 amino acids. CDR1 is MNHEY, CDR2 SMNVEV, per germline (reference sequence). Losses at the gene ends were 5 bases for V and 9 bases for J; bases not matched to a gene: 7. CDR3 residues: CASSLGGWVSPLHF. The DNA for the CDR3 is TGTGCCAGCAGTCTAGGGGGCTGGGTTTCACCCCTCCACTTT.

The J gene is TRBJ2-4, the V gene TRBV14; D possibly matches TRBD1 or TRBD2 (5 bases each). V lost 0 bases and J lost 9, with 9 bases in between. From germline, CDR1 is SGHDN and CDR2 FVKESK. This CDR3 spans 13 amino acids. As DNA, the CDR3 is TGTGCCAGCAGCCAAGATGGGGGAACCATTCAGTACTTC. This sequence encodes CASSQDGGTIQYF.